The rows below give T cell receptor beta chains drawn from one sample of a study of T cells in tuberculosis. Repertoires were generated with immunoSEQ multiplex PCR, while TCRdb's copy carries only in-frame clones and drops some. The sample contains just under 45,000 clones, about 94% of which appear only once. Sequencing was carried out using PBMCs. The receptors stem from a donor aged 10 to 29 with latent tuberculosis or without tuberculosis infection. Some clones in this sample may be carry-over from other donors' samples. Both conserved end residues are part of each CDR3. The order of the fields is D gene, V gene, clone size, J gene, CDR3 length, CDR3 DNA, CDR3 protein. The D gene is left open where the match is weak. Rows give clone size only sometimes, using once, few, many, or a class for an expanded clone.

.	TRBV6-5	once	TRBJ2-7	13	TGTGCCAGCAGTTACTCGAATTGGGCGGAGCAGTACTTC	CASSYSNWAEQYF
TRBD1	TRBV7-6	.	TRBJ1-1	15	TGTGCCAGCAGCTTAACCTCAGGGGGCGGCACTGAAGCTTTCTTT	CASSLTSGGGTEAFF
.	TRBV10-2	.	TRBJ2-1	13	TGCGCCAGCAGAGAGGGGCCCTACAATGAGCAGTTCTTC	CASREGPYNEQFF
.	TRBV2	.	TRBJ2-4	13	TGTGCCAGCAGTTCGCGTCCTCAAAACATTCAGTACTTC	CASSSRPQNIQYF
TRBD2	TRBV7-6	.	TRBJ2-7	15	TGTGCCAGCAGCTTAGCGATAGCGGGCAACTACGAGCAGTACTTC	CASSLAIAGNYEQYF
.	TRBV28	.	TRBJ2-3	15	TGTGCCAGCAGTTTAGGAACGGGAGAGGCAGATACGCAGTATTTT	CASSLGTGEADTQYF
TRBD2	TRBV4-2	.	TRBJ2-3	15	TGTGCCAGCAGCCCAAGACTAGCGACTACAGATACGCAGTATTTT	CASSPRLATTDTQYF
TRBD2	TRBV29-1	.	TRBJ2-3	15	TGCAGCGGCAACGGACTAGCGGGAGTTACAGATACGCAGTATTTT	CSGNGLAGVTDTQYF
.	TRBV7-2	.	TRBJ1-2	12	TGTGCCAGCTCGACAGCTAACTATGGCTACACCTTC	CASSTANYGYTF
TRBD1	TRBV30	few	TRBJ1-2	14	TGTGCCTGGAGTGCCTTTACAGGGGGCTATGGCTACACCTTC	CAWSAFTGGYGYTF